The 13 T cell receptor beta chains in this list originate from one sample, sequenced in a study of Graves' ophthalmopathy and Graves' hyperthyroidism. The sequenced template was RNA, covering the TCR beta CDR3 region. HTBI-primed RT-PCR formed the first round, and a multiplex PCR formed the second. TCRdb reprocessed the multiplex PCR reads via MiXCR and lists one record per CDR3 protein. Found here are about 640,000 distinct CDR3 sequences, approximately 39% of them singletons; the top ten hold over 2.5%. The sample taken for sequencing was peripheral blood. These receptors were obtained from an adult man with Graves' ophthalmopathy.

This clonotype was seen at least ten times. The chain is built from TRBV7-9 and TRBJ1-1; D remains unclear. Per germline, CDR1 SEHNR and CDR2 FQNEAQ (reference sequence). The CDR3 extends over 11 amino acids. V gave up 5 bases and J gave up 8 bases, with 9 bases separating them. CDR3 loop: CASSPAWEAFF. Here the CDR3 DNA reads TGTGCCAGCAGCCCAGCCTGGGAAGCTTTCTTT.

J is TRBJ2-2 and V is TRBV24-1; D is perhaps TRBD2 (6 bases). The CDR3 is 16 amino acids. V was trimmed by 4 bases and J by 8 bases, leaving 19 bases between them. Germline CDR1 KGHDR, CDR2 SFDVKD. The CDR3 DNA reads TGTGCCACCAGTGAGTTCGGAATCCAGAGCGGGGGGGAGCTGTTTTTT. Residues: CATSEFGIQSGGELFF.

The chain is built from TRBV2 and TRBJ1-2; D is possibly TRBD1 (5 bases). The germline gives CDR1 SNHLY, CDR2 FYNNEI. Trimming shortened V by 8 bases and J by 4 bases, and 20 bases separated the two germline ends. The CDR3 is 15 amino acids. CDR3 sequence reads: CASVGGLGLSYGYTF. The CDR3 DNA follows: TGTGCCAGCGTTGGGGGTCTGGGGCTGAGCTATGGCTACACCTTC.

This clonotype was found many times. V gene TRBV14 combines with J gene TRBJ2-2; tentative D call: TRBD1 (5 bases). Trimming pared 0 bases from V and 7 bases from J, leaving 9 bases between. Germline CDR1 reads SGHDN; CDR2 reads FVKESK. CDR3 length: 14 amino acids. The DNA of the CDR3 is TGTGCCAGCAGCCAAGAAGGGGTCGTCGGGGAGCTGTTTTTT. Encoded protein: CASSQEGVVGELFF.

This clonotype is a singleton in its sample. A junction end diverges from the germline sequence, so it may reflect a read error. The V and J genes are TRBV5-4 and TRBJ2-7, with 13 bases fitting TRBD2. Germline V lookup: CDR1 SGHNT, CDR2 YYREEE (reference sequence). CDR3 length: 15 amino acids. The DNA of the CDR3 is TGTGCCAGCAGCCAGGGGACTAGCGGGATCTACGCGCAGTACTTC. Its translation is CASSQGTSGIYAQYF.

The chain is built from TRBV30 and TRBJ1-4; TRBD1 aligns across 9 bases. Per germline, CDR1 GTSNPN and CDR2 SVGIG (reference sequence). This CDR3 is 14 amino acids long. The junction had 6 bases not matched to a gene; V was cut back by 2 bases and J by 8 bases. The chain's CDR3 is CAWSLGTGYEKLFF. CDR3 nucleotides: TGTGCCTGGAGTCTCGGGACAGGGTACGAAAAACTGTTTTTT.

Notes on this clonotype: This may be a read error, as it is one base from a much larger clone. CDR3 loop: CASSHIPPQYF. The CDR3 coding sequence is TGTGCCAGCAGCCACATCCCCCCACAGTACTTC. The chain couples TRBV12-5 to TRBJ2-5; D not resolved. Germline loops: CDR1 LGHNT, CDR2 FRNRAP. CDR3 size: 11 residues.

This clonotype was detected ten times or more. This chain links TRBV6-5 with TRBJ1-2, with unresolved D. V was cut by 1 base and J by 7 bases, with 7 bases left in between. The CDR3 covers 12 residues. Germline V gene data show CDR1 as MNHEY and CDR2 as SVGAGI. The CDR3 nucleotides read TGTGCCAGCAGTTACTGGGGAAGTGGCTACACCTTC. It codes for CASSYWGSGYTF.

There are a few counts of this clonotype. The chain joins TRBV7-9 to TRBJ2-7, with TRBD1 matching 8 bases. V was pared by 7 bases and J by 3 bases, with 8 bases of the junction left unmatched. There are 14 residues in the CDR3. Germline assignment: CDR1 SEHNR and CDR2 FQNEAQ (reference sequence). The chain's CDR3 is CASTPGQGGYEQYF. In DNA form, the CDR3 reads TGTGCCAGCACCCCTGGACAGGGAGGCTACGAGCAGTACTTC.

This clonotype was found a few times. J is TRBJ2-1 and V is TRBV29-1; weak D call: TRBD1 (6 bases). Germline V lookup: CDR1 SQVTM, CDR2 ANQGSEA. V was cut by 8 bases and J by 5 bases, with 10 bases left in between. The CDR3 length is 11 residues. This CDR3 reads CSSQGNNEQFF. CDR3 bases: TGCAGCTCTCAGGGGAACAATGAGCAGTTCTTC.

To note about this clonotype: This may come from a read error, since a much larger clone is one base off. The chain is built from TRBV24-1 and TRBJ1-5; D is unclear. Germline CDR1 KGHDR, CDR2 SFDVKD. The CDR3 extends over 14 amino acids. The CDR3 loop is CASSARWSNQPQHF. In DNA, the CDR3 is TGTGCCAGCAGTGCCCGGTGGAGCAATCAGCCCCAGCATTTT.

To note about this clonotype: A much larger clone differs from this one at a single base, so this may be a read error. V and J are TRBV7-2 and TRBJ2-7; 8 bases map to TRBD1. The V gene's germline CDR1 is SGHTA and CDR2 FQGNSA. This CDR3 has 14 residues. The V segment lost 5 bases and the J segment 6 bases; nucleotides outside the gene matches: 9. CDR3 protein: CASSIRTGPLEQYF. CDR3 coding DNA: TGTGCCAGCAGCATTAGGACAGGGCCCCTCGAGCAGTACTTC.

The CDR3 nucleotides are TGCGCCAGCAGATCTGGACCGGGCTCTCAGGCCGGGGAGCTGTTTTTT. Protein product: CASRSGPGSQAGELFF. J is TRBJ2-2 and V is TRBV4-1, with D unclear. CDR3 size: 16 residues. Germline V gene data show CDR1 as MGHRA and CDR2 as YSYEKL. V shed 6 bases and J shed 6 bases, with 20 bases lying between them.